Below, 12 T cell receptor beta chains from the same sample are listed, as sequenced in a study of response to subunit inactivated influenza vaccine. TCRdb passed the RT-PCR reads through MiXCR, listing each CDR3 protein once. Of about 780,000 distinct CDR3 sequences in the sample, about a fifth are singletons; the top ten hold about a tenth. The sequences come from PBMCs from blood, collected approximately 5 days after vaccination. Receptors were obtained from a man aged 45 to 65 who received an inactivated influenza vaccine.

This clonotype was seen only a few times. V and J are TRBV4-3 and TRBJ1-4; D ambiguous. The germline gives CDR1 LGHNA, CDR2 YSLEER. Deletions cut 0 bases from V and 6 bases from J, with 5 bases between. This CDR3 has 13 residues. CDR3 residues: CASSQDRDEKLFF. In DNA, the CDR3 is TGCGCCAGCAGCCAAGATAGAGATGAAAAACTGTTTTTT.

This clonotype was seen at least ten times. The gene calls are TRBV7-2 and TRBJ2-7; TRBD2 matches at 10 bases. Germline lookup yields CDR1 SGHTA and CDR2 FQGNSA. CDR3 length: 15 residues. V shed 5 bases and J 4 bases; nucleotides not matched to a gene: 8. The CDR3 region has the DNA TGTGCCAGCAGCCACAGGACTAGCGGAGTTTACGAGCAGTACTTC. Its protein product is CASSHRTSGVYEQYF.

This clonotype occurred a few times. The chain recombines TRBV20-1 with TRBJ2-2; D is tentatively TRBD1 or TRBD2 (5 bases each). The ends were cut back, 3 bases at V and 6 bases at J, with 14 bases in the middle. The germline CDR1 and CDR2 sequences are DFQATT and SNEGSKA (reference sequence). The CDR3 is made up of 14 amino acids. DNA of the CDR3: TGCAGTGCTAGGGACAATAGGGGAGCCGGGGAGCTGTTTTTT. Translated, it gives CSARDNRGAGELFF.

There are a few counts of this clonotype. This chain joins TRBV5-1 and TRBJ1-6; no firm D call. The CDR3 is 12 residues long. V was pared by 4 bases and J by 9 bases, with 8 bases between. Germline CDR1 reads SGHRS; CDR2 reads YFSETQ. CDR3 amino acids: CASSPSGSPLHF. The CDR3 nucleotides read TGCGCCAGCAGCCCATCGGGTTCACCCCTCCACTTT.

V gene TRBV20-1 combines with J gene TRBJ2-1; a weak D match, TRBD2 (5 bases). Looked up from germline, CDR1 is DFQATT and CDR2 is SNEGSKA (reference sequence). V was shortened by 5 bases and J by 5 bases, with 16 bases between the two germline ends. This CDR3 spans 14 amino acids. In DNA form, the CDR3 reads TGCAGTGCTCCTCCAAGTTGGGAGAACAATGAGCAGTTCTTC. It codes for CSAPPSWENNEQFF.

This chain joins TRBV27 and TRBJ2-1, with TRBD2 matching 12 bases. V was clipped by 5 bases and J by 0 bases; unmatched bases: 14. From germline, CDR1 is MNHEY and CDR2 SMNVEV (reference sequence). The length of the CDR3 is 20 residues. The DNA of the CDR3 is TGTGCCAGCAGTCCAGGGACTAGCGGGCCCTTAGTGAGCTCCTACAATGAGCAGTTCTTC. Protein sequence: CASSPGTSGPLVSSYNEQFF.

This clonotype showed up just a few times. The chain joins TRBV29-1 to TRBJ2-3; unclear D gene. Between the trimmed V and J ends, which lost 4 bases and 5 bases, there was a span of 10 bases. CDR3 length: 12 residues. Per germline, CDR1 SQVTM and CDR2 ANQGSEA. The CDR3 DNA is TGCAGCGTTGTTTCTAGGGAAGATACGCAGTATTTT. Translating it yields CSVVSREDTQYF.

This clonotype turned up a few times. The rearrangement joins TRBV7-2 to TRBJ1-1; the D gene is possibly TRBD1 (6 bases). V lost 5 bases and J 4 bases, leaving 17 bases between the germline ends. Germline lookup yields CDR1 SGHTA and CDR2 FQGNSA. The length of the CDR3 is 15 residues. CDR3 amino acids: CASSRPRGQSTEAFF. CDR3 bases: TGTGCCAGCAGCCGACCCCGGGGGCAGAGCACTGAAGCTTTCTTT.

This clonotype was found many times. The chain is built from TRBV11-2 and TRBJ2-7, with 8 bases lining up with TRBD1. V lost 3 bases to trimming and J lost 2 bases; unmatched junction nucleotides: 3. Germline CDR1 and CDR2: SGHAT and FQNNGV. The CDR3 length is 14 residues. The CDR3 bases are TGTGCCAGCAGCTTCCGACAGGGGACCTACGAGCAGTACTTC. Translation: CASSFRQGTYEQYF.

The rearrangement uses TRBV15 and TRBJ2-5; 7 bases agree with TRBD1. The V segment lost 0 bases and the J segment 0 bases; nucleotides outside the gene matches: 7. This CDR3 spans 17 amino acids. Germline V lookup: CDR1 LNHNV, CDR2 YYDKDF (reference sequence). The CDR3 bases are TGTGCCACCAGCAGAGATTCCTTCAGGGGGTACCAAGAGACCCAGTACTTC. This sequence encodes CATSRDSFRGYQETQYF.

J is TRBJ2-5 and V is TRBV18, with D hard to call. V lost 8 bases and J 4 bases, leaving 14 bases between the germline ends. Germline values: CDR1 KGHSH, CDR2 LQKENI. The length of the CDR3 is 13 residues. CDR3 region: CASTTHVRETQYF. The CDR3 DNA reads TGTGCCAGCACAACCCATGTCCGAGAGACCCAGTACTTC.

This clonotype occurred many times. CDR3 sequence: CASSSGVTEAFF. CDR3 DNA sequence: TGCGCCAGCAGCTCAGGGGTTACTGAAGCTTTCTTT. V is TRBV5-1 and J is TRBJ1-1; D possibly corresponds to TRBD1 (6 bases). In germline, CDR1 is SGHRS, CDR2 YFSETQ. Trimming took off 3 bases at V and 5 bases at J, with 8 bases between the two ends. This CDR3 region has 12 residues.